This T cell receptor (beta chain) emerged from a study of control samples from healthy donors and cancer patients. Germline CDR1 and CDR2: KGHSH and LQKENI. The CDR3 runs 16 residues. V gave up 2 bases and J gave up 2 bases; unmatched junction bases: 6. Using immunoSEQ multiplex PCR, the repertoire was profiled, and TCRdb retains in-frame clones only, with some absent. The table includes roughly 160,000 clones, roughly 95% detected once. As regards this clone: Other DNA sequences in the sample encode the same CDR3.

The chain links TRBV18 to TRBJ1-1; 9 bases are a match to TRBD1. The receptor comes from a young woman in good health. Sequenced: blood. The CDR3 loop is CASSPLPGQGNTEAFF. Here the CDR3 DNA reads TGTGCCAGCTCACCATTACCGGGACAGGGTAACACTGAAGCTTTCTTT.